The 27 T cell receptor beta chains listed next were all sequenced from one sample in a study of PD-1 blockade in classical Hodgkin lymphoma. Clones were sequenced by immunoSEQ multiplex PCR, and TCRdb holds only the in-frame ones, with some missing. The profile covers tens of thousands of clones, with over 70% appearing a single time and about 15% taken by the ten largest. Each patient relapsed following autologous stem cell transplantation, and prior brentuximab vedotin exposure differed. This sample comprised peripheral blood mononuclear cells (PBMCs), obtained at baseline. The receptors were gathered from a human donor with classical Hodgkin lymphoma.

The chain has TRBV7-2 and TRBJ1-3, with D possibly matching TRBD1 (5 bases). Per the germline V gene, CDR1 is SGHTA and CDR2 is FQGNSA. This CDR3 has 15 residues. The ends were cut back, 5 bases at V and 3 bases at J, with 14 bases in the middle. CDR3 loop: CASSPRTLGGNTIYF. The DNA for the CDR3 is TGTGCCAGCAGCCCTAGGACACTCGGTGGAAACACCATATATTTT.

This clone is deemed large (0.1 to 1%). V and J are TRBV7-3 and TRBJ2-3; D is possibly TRBD2 (6 bases). The CDR3 is 15 residues long. In germline, CDR1 is SGHTA, CDR2 FQGTGA. V lost 2 bases, J lost 3 bases, and 12 bases lay in between. DNA of the CDR3: TGTGCCAGCAGCTTATTGCGGGACGGGACAGATACGCAGTATTTT. The encoded protein is CASSLLRDGTDTQYF.

This chain connects TRBV15 to TRBJ2-5; 9 bases align to TRBD1. V lost 3 bases and J lost 2; bases outside the gene matches: 1. CDR1 is LNHNV and CDR2 is YYDKDF in the germline V gene (reference sequence). The CDR3 is 14 amino acids. The CDR3 DNA reads TGTGCCACCAGCAGGGGGACAGGGCAAGAGACCCAGTACTTC. Translating it yields CATSRGTGQETQYF.

This chain links TRBV29-1 with TRBJ2-3; 10 nucleotides align to TRBD2. The CDR3 has 18 residues. CDR1 SQVTM and CDR2 ANQGSEA come from the germline V gene. Losses at the gene ends were 4 bases for V and 6 bases for J; bases not matched to a gene: 19. CDR3 nucleotides: TGCAGCGTTGTTGGACTAGCGGAGGGGACCCTATTGAGTGATACGCAGTATTTT. Amino acids: CSVVGLAEGTLLSDTQYF.

The gene calls are TRBV4-2 and TRBJ2-7; TRBD2 aligns across 7 bases. The V segment lost 0 bases and the J segment 3 bases; nucleotides outside the gene matches: 5. Looked up from germline, CDR1 is LGHNA and CDR2 is YNFKEQ. The CDR3 sequence is 15 residues long. The CDR3 protein is CASSQDLSGYYEQYF. CDR3 sequence (DNA): TGTGCCAGCAGCCAAGACCTTAGCGGGTACTACGAGCAGTACTTC.

This clone was counted a few times. This rearrangement joins TRBV6-5 to TRBJ2-5, with a weak D call TRBD1 (6 bases). Germline values: CDR1 MNHEY, CDR2 SVGAGI. The CDR3 runs to 15 residues. The V and J ends lost 6 bases and 2 bases respectively, with 16 bases between them. In DNA form, the CDR3 reads TGTGCCAGCAGAGGGGCAGGGGTGGGGCAAGAGACCCAGTACTTC. Protein: CASRGAGVGQETQYF.

The rearrangement links TRBV10-1 to TRBJ2-5; D call uncertain. V lost 3 bases to trimming and J lost 4 bases, with 12 bases between them. Germline CDR1 WNHNN, CDR2 SYGVQD (reference sequence). The CDR3 is made up of 14 amino acids. CDR3 sequence (DNA): TGCGCCAGCAGTGACCTTGAAGATCGAGAGACCCAGTACTTC. Protein: CASSDLEDRETQYF.

The sample holds one count of this clone. The V call is TRBV5-1, the J call TRBJ2-1, with TRBD2 identical over 8 bases. CDR3 length: 14 amino acids. CDR1 and CDR2 from the germline V gene are SGHRS and YFSETQ. Unmatched junction bases numbered 6, after V lost 4 bases and J lost 6 bases. CDR3 protein: CASSALTSANEQFF. As DNA, the CDR3 is TGCGCCAGCAGCGCCCTGACTAGCGCCAATGAGCAGTTCTTC.

The chain couples TRBV18 to TRBJ1-5; a possible D gene is TRBD1 (5 bases). The CDR3 length is 13 residues. The V gene's germline CDR1 is KGHSH and CDR2 LQKENI. Trimming shortened V by 3 bases and J by 11 bases, and 14 bases separated the two germline ends. DNA for the CDR3: TGTGCCAGCTCACCTGACAGCCGTTTAGCCCAGCATTTT. It specifies CASSPDSRLAQHF. Complete variable domain (other parts from reference TRBV18 and TRBJ1-5): NAGVMQNPRHLVRRRGQEARLRCSPMKGHSHVYWYRQLPEEGLKFMVYLQKENIIDESGMPKERFSAEFPKEGPSILRIQQVVRGDSAAYFCASSPDSRLAQHFGDGTRLSIL.

The sample holds one count of this clone. This chain uses TRBV5-4 with TRBJ1-2, with a weak D call TRBD1 (5 bases). This CDR3 has 13 amino acids. Germline CDR1 SGHNT, CDR2 YYREEE (reference sequence). The V end lost 5 bases, the J end lost 3 bases, and 11 bases lay between the germline ends. The CDR3 DNA follows: TGTGCCAGCAGTGGAAGAGGGGACTATGGCTACACCTTC. The encoded protein is CASSGRGDYGYTF.

The chain combines TRBV28 with TRBJ1-1, with TRBD1 identical over 7 bases. Looked up from germline, CDR1 is MDHEN and CDR2 is SYDVKM. The CDR3 is made up of 15 amino acids. Trimming at V came to 7 bases and at J to 5 bases, leaving 13 bases not matched to a gene. As DNA, the CDR3 is TGTGCCAGCAAGCCTATAGATAGGGGGCGGACTGAAGCTTTCTTT. As protein: CASKPIDRGRTEAFF.

This chain uses TRBV7-9 with TRBJ2-7; 7 bases are a match to TRBD2. The CDR3 extends over 14 amino acids. With V trimmed by 7 bases and J by 6 bases, 12 bases remained unmatched. The germline gives CDR1 SEHNR, CDR2 FQNEAQ (reference sequence). CDR3 residues: CASNRVAGVGEQYV. The CDR3 bases are TGTGCCAGCAACCGCGTGGCGGGAGTTGGCGAGCAGTACGTC.

This clone was seen a single time. V is TRBV27 and J is TRBJ1-2, with TRBD1 identical over 11 bases. The CDR3 covers 16 residues. With V trimmed by 5 bases and J by 4 bases, 9 bases remained unmatched. In germline, CDR1 is MNHEY, CDR2 SMNVEV (reference sequence). This CDR3 reads CASSRSGTGGTYGYTF. In DNA form, the CDR3 reads TGTGCCAGCAGTCGCAGTGGGACAGGGGGAACCTATGGCTACACCTTC.

This clone was counted a single time. V usage is TRBV7-9 and J usage is TRBJ2-3; a weak D match, TRBD2 (5 bases). Germline V CDR1 and CDR2: SEHNR, FQNEAQ (reference sequence). The CDR3 is made up of 15 amino acids. Trimming removed 0 bases from V and 5 bases from J, with 12 bases in between. This CDR3 is CASSLAGSEGDTQYF. The CDR3 DNA reads TGTGCCAGCAGCTTAGCTGGTAGCGAGGGAGATACGCAGTATTTT. The whole variable domain, remainder taken from reference TRBV7-9 and TRBJ2-3, is DTGVSQNPRHKITKRGQNVTFRCDPISEHNRLYWYRQTLGQGPEFLTYFQNEAQLEKSRLLSDRFSAERPKGSFSTLEIQRTEQGDSAMYLCASSLAGSEGDTQYFGPGTRLTVL.

In DNA form, the CDR3 reads TGTGCCAGCTCACCCGACAGGGGGCGACTCGAGCAGTACTTC. Amino acid sequence: CASSPDRGRLEQYF. The chain carries TRBV18 and TRBJ2-7; 10 bases match TRBD1. Germline V gene sequence: CDR1 KGHSH, CDR2 LQKENI. J lost 6 bases, V lost 3 bases, and 5 bases had no gene match. The CDR3 spans 14 residues.

The chain joins TRBV10-3 to TRBJ1-2; D unclear. Trimming took 7 bases from V and 0 from J, leaving 9 bases between them. CDR1 is ENHRY, CDR2 SYGVKD, per germline. CDR3 length: 13 amino acids. The DNA for the CDR3 is TGTGCCATCAATAGCCCTGCTAACTATGGCTACACCTTC. It specifies CAINSPANYGYTF.

This clone was detected a few times. V gene TRBV5-5 combines with J gene TRBJ2-6; 8 nucleotides line up with TRBD1. The CDR3 has 19 residues. Germline CDR1 reads SGHKS; CDR2 reads YYEKEE (reference sequence). Trimming cost V 2 bases and J 0 bases; bases outside gene matches: 10. CDR3 coding DNA: TGTGCCAGCAGCTTCCTCCGGACAGGGATACTCTCTGGGGCCAACGTCCTGACTTTC. It yields the protein CASSFLRTGILSGANVLTF.

This clone appeared once. The chain carries TRBV5-4 and TRBJ2-7; TRBD2 is a possible D gene (6 bases). The CDR3 covers 13 residues. CDR1 and CDR2 (germline): SGHNT, YYREEE (reference sequence). V lost 6 bases, J lost 3 bases, and 13 bases lay in between. The CDR3 here is CASTKSGVYEQYF. The CDR3 DNA follows: TGTGCCAGCACCAAGTCGGGAGTCTACGAGCAGTACTTC.

The rearrangement joins TRBV27 to TRBJ2-7; no reliable D call. Germline V lookup: CDR1 MNHEY, CDR2 SMNVEV (reference sequence). There are 19 residues in the CDR3. V lost 3 bases to trimming and J lost 6 bases, with 30 bases between them. The CDR3 DNA sequence: TGTGCCAGCAGTTTTTTCCCCCCCAGTCGTCAGCCCCCGTTTTCCGAGCAGTACTTC. This encodes CASSFFPPSRQPPFSEQYF.

This chain connects TRBV15 to TRBJ2-1; no clear D. The V and J ends lost 0 bases and 9 bases respectively, with 12 bases between them. Germline V gives CDR1 LNHNV, CDR2 YYDKDF (reference sequence). The CDR3 runs 14 residues. CDR3 coding DNA: TGTGCCACCAGCAGAGACGGCTCCTTGAGTGAGCAGTTCTTC. Amino acid sequence: CATSRDGSLSEQFF.

The chain combines TRBV6-6 with TRBJ2-7; a possible D gene is TRBD1 (5 bases). The germline V gene encodes CDR1 MNHNY and CDR2 SVGAGI (reference sequence). CDR3 length equals 13 residues. The V end lost 6 bases, the J end lost 0 bases, and 9 bases lay between the germline ends. The CDR3 spells CASRTASSYEQYV. In DNA, the CDR3 is TGTGCCAGCAGGACAGCCAGCTCCTACGAGCAGTACGTC.

The rearrangement uses TRBV19 and TRBJ1-5, with D unresolved. V lost 3 bases and J lost 0, with 12 bases in between. Germline CDR1 LNHDA, CDR2 SQIVND (reference sequence). The CDR3 loop spans 16 amino acids. CDR3: CASSIYWTVSNQPQHF. The CDR3 coding sequence is TGTGCCAGTAGTATCTATTGGACTGTTAGCAATCAGCCCCAGCATTTT.

V and J are TRBV18 and TRBJ1-1; TRBD1 matches at 7 bases. CDR3 length equals 14 residues. Germline V lookup: CDR1 KGHSH, CDR2 LQKENI. After removal of 3 bases from V and 4 bases from J, the junction contained 5 bases not matched to a gene. This chain's CDR3 is CASSPGQEGTEAFF. The CDR3 DNA sequence: TGTGCCAGCTCACCCGGACAGGAAGGCACTGAAGCTTTCTTT.

V gene TRBV29-1 combines with J gene TRBJ2-1, with 10 bases aligning to TRBD1. Germline V gene lookup returns CDR1 SQVTM and CDR2 ANQGSEA. CDR3 length equals 13 residues. Trimming cost V 6 bases and J 10 bases; bases outside gene matches: 9. The CDR3 DNA sequence: TGCAGCGTACTACCGGGACAGGGGCGCGAGCAGTTCTTC. As protein: CSVLPGQGREQFF.

The chain links TRBV19 to TRBJ2-1; possible D gene TRBD2, 6 bases. V was clipped by 5 bases and J by 10 bases, with 24 bases between them. The CDR3 runs to 16 residues. The germline V gene encodes CDR1 LNHDA and CDR2 SQIVND (reference sequence). CDR3 loop: CASSLPPAGLLWEQFF. The CDR3, as DNA: TGTGCCAGTAGTCTCCCCCCAGCGGGCCTCCTTTGGGAGCAGTTCTTC.

This chain joins TRBV28 and TRBJ2-5; D remains ambiguous. CDR1 and CDR2 (germline): MDHEN, SYDVKM. The CDR3 is 11 residues long. The V gene lost 5 bases and the J gene lost 4 bases, with 5 bases spanning the gap. The CDR3: CASSPRETQYF. The DNA of the CDR3 is TGTGCCAGCAGTCCGCGAGAGACCCAGTACTTC.

This chain links TRBV6-5 with TRBJ1-3; TRBD1 matches 9 bases. CDR1 MNHEY and CDR2 SVGAGI come from the germline V gene. The V segment lost 5 bases and the J segment 9 bases; nucleotides outside the gene matches: 8. The CDR3 is made up of 14 amino acids. The DNA for the CDR3 is TGTGCCAGCAGTCGGACAGGGGACCTTGGCACCATATATTTT. This gives the protein CASSRTGDLGTIYF.